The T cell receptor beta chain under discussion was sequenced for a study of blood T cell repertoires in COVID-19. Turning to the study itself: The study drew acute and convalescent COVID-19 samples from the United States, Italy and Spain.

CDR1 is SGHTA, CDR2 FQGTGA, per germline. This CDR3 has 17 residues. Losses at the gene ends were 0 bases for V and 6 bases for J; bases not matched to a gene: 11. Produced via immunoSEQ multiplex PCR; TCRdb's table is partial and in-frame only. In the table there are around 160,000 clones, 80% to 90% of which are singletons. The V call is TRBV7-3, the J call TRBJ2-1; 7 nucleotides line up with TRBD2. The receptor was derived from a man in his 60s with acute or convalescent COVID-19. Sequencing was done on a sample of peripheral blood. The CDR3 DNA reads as TGTGCCAGCAGCTTAACCTCCCAACTAGCGCCGCGCAATGAGCAGTTCTTC. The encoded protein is CASSLTSQLAPRNEQFF.